What follows are 30 T cell receptor beta chains derived from one specimen sequenced in a study of cytomegalovirus exposure and HLA in healthy donors. Generated by immunoSEQ multiplex PCR, the TCRdb table keeps only in-frame clones and is missing some. The profile covers about 160,000 clones, with approximately 86% appearing a single time and 2% to 2.5% taken by the ten largest. Sequenced material: PBMCs. The receptors derive from a young woman in good health and CMV-seronegative.

This sequence joins TRBV7-2 and TRBJ1-4; the D is unclear. Looked up from germline, CDR1 is SGHTA and CDR2 is FQGNSA. This CDR3 has 11 residues. V was cut by 1 base and J by 13 bases, with 7 bases left in between. CDR3 DNA sequence: TGTGCCAGCAGCTTAGGCTCTACACTGTTTTTT. Translated, it gives CASSLGSTLFF. Combining the CDR3 with reference TRBV7-2 and TRBJ1-4 gives the whole variable domain GAGVSQSPSNKVTEKGKDVELRCDPISGHTALYWYRQSLGQGLEFLIYFQGNSAPDKSGLPSDRFSAERTGGSVSTLTIQRTQQEDSAVYLCASSLGSTLFFGSGTQLSVL.

This clone came up once. This chain connects TRBV2 to TRBJ1-1; D perhaps matches TRBD1 (6 bases). Looked up from germline, CDR1 is SNHLY and CDR2 is FYNNEI. The CDR3 covers 14 residues. Trimming left V 5 bases short and J 7 bases short, with 17 bases between. The CDR3 coding sequence is TGTGCCAGCAGTACCACGACAGGCTATTTTGAAGCTTTCTTT. Its protein product is CASSTTTGYFEAFF.

The rearrangement uses TRBV7-9 and TRBJ1-1, with D unresolved. CDR1 and CDR2 (germline): SEHNR, FQNEAQ (reference sequence). V gave up 3 bases and J gave up 4 bases, with 12 bases separating them. There are 14 residues in the CDR3. CDR3 sequence: CASSLEGLVTEAFF. The DNA for the CDR3 is TGTGCCAGCAGCTTGGAGGGTCTGGTCACTGAAGCTTTCTTT. Supplemented by reference TRBV7-9 and TRBJ1-1, the full variable domain reads DTGVSQNPRHKITKRGQNVTFRCDPISEHNRLYWYRQTLGQGPEFLTYFQNEAQLEKSRLLSDRFSAERPKGSFSTLEIQRTEQGDSAMYLCASSLEGLVTEAFFGQGTRLTVV.

The J gene is TRBJ1-1, the V gene TRBV6-1; D remains unclear. Trimming shortened V by 7 bases and J by 5 bases, and 17 bases separated the two germline ends. The V gene's germline CDR1 is MNHNS and CDR2 SASEGT. The CDR3 is 14 amino acids. The CDR3 sequence is CASTQKAALTEAFF. CDR3 coding DNA: TGTGCCAGCACCCAAAAGGCGGCCTTAACTGAAGCTTTCTTT.

Remarks on this clone: One end of the junction varies from germline; a read error may be responsible. The chain is built from TRBV4-1 and TRBJ2-7, with D hard to call. The length of the CDR3 is 13 residues. Germline V lookup: CDR1 MGHRA, CDR2 YSYEKL. The CDR3: CASSQASEDEEYF. As DNA, the CDR3 is TGCGCCAGCAGCCAAGCCTCAGAAGACGAGGAGTACTTC.

The chain combines TRBV5-6 with TRBJ1-1, with D hard to call. The CDR3 totals 14 residues. V lost 1 base and J lost 10, with 17 bases in between. CDR1 is SGHDT, CDR2 YYEEEE, per germline. The CDR3 coding sequence is TGTGCCAGCAGCTTGCCTGCAGCGCCGGAGGGAGCTTTCTTT. The encoded protein is CASSLPAAPEGAFF.

V gene TRBV2 combines with J gene TRBJ2-5; D may be TRBD2 (6 bases). This CDR3 region has 13 residues. Germline V lookup: CDR1 SNHLY, CDR2 FYNNEI. V was clipped by 7 bases and J by 5 bases, with 14 bases between them. The CDR3 nucleotides are TGTGCCAGCACTCGGGACTCCCGGGAGACCCAGTACTTC. Protein product: CASTRDSRETQYF.

In this sample, this clone turned up a few times. V is TRBV29-1 and J is TRBJ1-1, with D possibly being TRBD1 (5 bases). V was shortened by 6 bases and J by 3 bases, with 14 bases between the two germline ends. This CDR3 has 13 amino acids. Germline CDR1 is SQVTM and CDR2 is ANQGSEA. CDR3 protein: CSVVQGAYTEAFF. For the CDR3, the DNA is TGCAGCGTCGTTCAGGGCGCTTACACTGAAGCTTTCTTT. Filled out from reference TRBV29-1 and TRBJ1-1, the complete variable domain reads SAVISQKPSRDICQRGTSLTIQCQVDSQVTMMFWYRQQPGQSLTLIATANQGSEATYESGFVIDKFPISRPNLTFSTLTVSNMSPEDSSIYLCSVVQGAYTEAFFGQGTRLTVV.

The rearrangement joins TRBV12-5 to TRBJ1-1; TRBD1 matches at 7 bases. The V segment lost 2 bases and the J segment 3 bases; nucleotides outside the gene matches: 3. CDR1 and CDR2 from the germline V gene are LGHNT and FRNRAP. The CDR3 has 14 residues. As DNA, the CDR3 is TGTGCTAGTGGTTTGTTTACAGGGGACACTGAAGCTTTCTTT. Protein product: CASGLFTGDTEAFF.

V usage is TRBV9 and J usage is TRBJ1-2, with 7 bases identical to TRBD1. This CDR3 is 15 amino acids long. The germline gives CDR1 SGDLS, CDR2 YYNGEE. Unmatched junction bases numbered 8, after V lost 3 bases and J lost 3 bases. In DNA, the CDR3 is TGTGCCAGCAGCGGGACTTTAGGGGGCCACTATGGCTACACCTTC. Translated: CASSGTLGGHYGYTF.

In this sample, this clone turned up once. The CDR3 loop is CASSPGEVTYEQYF. The CDR3 nucleotides are TGTGCCAGCTCACCGGGTGAGGTAACCTACGAGCAGTACTTC. This chain joins TRBV18 and TRBJ2-7; D not resolved. The germline V gene encodes CDR1 KGHSH and CDR2 LQKENI. Deletions cut 3 bases from V and 2 bases from J, with 11 bases between. This CDR3 has 14 amino acids.

V usage is TRBV7-6 and J usage is TRBJ1-1; 7 positions agree with TRBD1. This CDR3 region has 16 residues. The germline V gene encodes CDR1 SGHVS and CDR2 FNYEAQ. With 5 bases clipped from V and 4 bases from J, the junction kept 13 bases outside the gene matches. The CDR3 loop reads CASSIRRPGQITEAFF. In nucleotides, the CDR3 is TGTGCCAGCAGCATAAGACGTCCGGGACAGATCACTGAAGCTTTCTTT.

CDR3 sequence: CASGSYRGLETQYF. Written as DNA, the CDR3 is TGTGCTAGTGGTTCATACAGGGGGCTGGAGACCCAGTACTTC. The chain links TRBV12-5 to TRBJ2-5; 9 nucleotides line up with TRBD1. V trimming: 4 bases; J trimming: 5 bases; junction bases outside the gene matches: 5. This CDR3 is built from 14 residues. Germline CDR1 is LGHNT and CDR2 is FRNRAP.

V gene TRBV5-1 combines with J gene TRBJ2-2; the D gene is possibly TRBD1 (6 bases). Per germline, CDR1 SGHRS and CDR2 YFSETQ. The CDR3 contains 14 residues. V lost 0 bases to trimming and J lost 7 bases, with 10 bases between them. The CDR3 here is CASSLETGSGELFF. The CDR3 DNA is TGCGCCAGCAGCTTGGAGACAGGCAGCGGGGAGCTGTTTTTT. The complete variable domain, with remaining parts taken from reference TRBV5-1 and TRBJ2-2, reads KAGVTQTPRYLIKTRGQQVTLSCSPISGHRSVSWYQQTPGQGLQFLFEYFSETQRNKGNFPGRFSGRQFSNSRSEMNVSTLELGDSALYLCASSLETGSGELFFGEGSRLTVL.

CDR3 bases: TGTGCCAGCAGTACCCCCCCGGGGGGAGGGGCGGCGGCAGCTTTCTTT. Translation: CASSTPPGGGAAAAFF. The chain couples TRBV28 to TRBJ1-1; D possibly corresponds to TRBD1 (5 bases). Deletions cut 5 bases from V and 10 bases from J, with 26 bases between. The CDR3 spans 16 residues. CDR1 and CDR2 from the germline V gene are MDHEN and SYDVKM.

This chain connects TRBV19 to TRBJ2-7; maybe TRBD2 (7 bases). V gave up 5 bases and J gave up 4 bases, with 18 bases separating them. CDR3 length: 15 amino acids. Germline CDR1 is LNHDA and CDR2 is SQIVND (reference sequence). In nucleotides, the CDR3 is TGTGCCAGTAGTCCCAGGGCGGGGGCGATATACGAGCAGTACTTC. Translating gives CASSPRAGAIYEQYF.

This sequence joins TRBV4-3 and TRBJ1-1; D not resolved. This CDR3 is 16 amino acids long. CDR1 is LGHNA and CDR2 is YSLEER in the germline V gene. Trimming took 1 base from V and 9 from J, leaving 21 bases between them. The CDR3 region is CASSQGVAPRSSKAFF. In DNA form, the CDR3 reads TGCGCCAGCAGCCAAGGAGTAGCCCCGCGGTCTTCAAAAGCTTTCTTT.

V gene TRBV6-5 combines with J gene TRBJ2-1, with 11 nucleotides matching TRBD2. Germline-derived CDR1 and CDR2 are MNHEY and SVGAGI. V trimming: 5 bases; J trimming: 5 bases; junction bases outside the gene matches: 5. The CDR3 is made up of 15 amino acids. The CDR3 region has the DNA TGTGCCAGCAGTCCTGGACTAGCGGGTAACAATGAGCAGTTCTTC. This gives the protein CASSPGLAGNNEQFF.

This rearrangement joins TRBV25-1 to TRBJ1-5; D uncertain. V was trimmed by 1 base and J by 7 bases, leaving 8 bases between them. The CDR3 runs to 13 residues. CDR1 MGHDK and CDR2 SYGVNS come from the germline V gene. This CDR3 reads CASSESPSQPQHF. CDR3 nucleotides: TGTGCCAGCAGTGAATCCCCTAGCCAGCCCCAGCATTTT. The complete variable domain, with remaining parts taken from reference TRBV25-1 and TRBJ1-5, reads EADIYQTPRYLVIGTGKKITLECSQTMGHDKMYWYQQDPGMELHLIHYSYGVNSTEKGDLSSESTVSRIRTEHFPLTLESARPSHTSQYLCASSESPSQPQHFGDGTRLSIL.

The V and J genes are TRBV13 and TRBJ2-7, with 10 bases fitting TRBD1. The CDR3 is made up of 15 amino acids. Trimming cost V 3 bases and J 7 bases; bases outside gene matches: 9. Germline lookup yields CDR1 PRHDT and CDR2 FYEKMQ (reference sequence). The CDR3 DNA follows: TGTGCCAGCAGCTTGTTGGGACAGGGGAGGAAGGAGCAGTACTTC. Translation gives CASSLLGQGRKEQYF.

The chain employs TRBV10-1 and TRBJ1-5; D possibly corresponds to TRBD1 (5 bases). CDR1 is WNHNN, CDR2 SYGVQD, per germline (reference sequence). There are 15 residues in the CDR3. V shed 3 bases and J shed 0 bases, with 9 bases lying between them. The CDR3 coding sequence is TGCGCCAGCAGTGACAGGGAAGATAGCAATCAGCCCCAGCATTTT. This encodes CASSDREDSNQPQHF.

This chain uses TRBV7-8 with TRBJ2-1, with D possibly matching TRBD2 (6 bases). This CDR3 spans 15 amino acids. From germline, CDR1 is SGHVS and CDR2 FQNEAQ. V was pared by 1 base and J by 3 bases, with 10 bases between. The CDR3 sequence is CASSLVRLDYNEQFF. The CDR3 DNA is TGTGCCAGCAGCTTAGTCCGACTAGACTACAATGAGCAGTTCTTC.

The V gene is TRBV4-3, the J gene TRBJ2-5; weak D call: TRBD1 (5 bases). The CDR3 contains 15 residues. Trimming removed 4 bases at V and 3 bases at J, with 15 bases between. The germline V gene encodes CDR1 LGHNA and CDR2 YSLEER. As DNA, the CDR3 is TGCGCCAGCAGCCGTCTTTTGACAGACAAAGAGACCCAGTACTTC. This gives the protein CASSRLLTDKETQYF.

The chain is built from TRBV2 and TRBJ2-3; TRBD2 matches at 13 bases. There are 13 residues in the CDR3. J was trimmed by 7 bases and V by 8 bases; bases with no gene match: 3. Germline loops: CDR1 SNHLY, CDR2 FYNNEI. In nucleotides, the CDR3 is TGTGCCAGCGTACTAGCGGGAGGGTATACGCAGTATTTT. Protein sequence: CASVLAGGYTQYF.

This clone appeared a single time. The chain carries TRBV7-8 and TRBJ1-2, with 8 bases identical to TRBD1. The CDR3 spans 15 residues. Germline assignment: CDR1 SGHVS and CDR2 FQNEAQ. V lost 3 bases, J lost 2 bases, and 5 bases stayed unmatched. This CDR3 is CASSFRDRSNYGYTF. CDR3 DNA sequence: TGTGCCAGCAGCTTCCGGGACAGGAGCAACTATGGCTACACCTTC.

The chain employs TRBV10-2 and TRBJ2-7, with 12 bases lining up with TRBD2. Losses at the gene ends were 6 bases for V and 6 bases for J; bases not matched to a gene: 12. The CDR3 spans 16 residues. Looked up from germline, CDR1 is WSHSY and CDR2 is SAAADI. CDR3 DNA sequence: TGCGCCAGCAGGCCTAGCGGGAGGGCATCATGGTCCGAGCAGTACTTC. Amino acid sequence: CASRPSGRASWSEQYF.

This clone was picked up one time. The rearrangement joins TRBV5-1 to TRBJ2-7; TRBD1 matches at 7 bases. The J segment lost 3 bases and the V segment lost 2 bases, leaving 8 bases of the junction unmatched. CDR3 length equals 15 residues. Germline V lookup: CDR1 SGHRS, CDR2 YFSETQ. CDR3 protein: CASSFNRGSVYEQYF. CDR3 sequence (DNA): TGCGCCAGCAGCTTCAACAGGGGTTCGGTCTACGAGCAGTACTTC.

V gene TRBV10-3 combines with J gene TRBJ2-1; tentatively, D is TRBD2 (5 bases). The CDR3 covers 17 residues. The V end was cut by 3 bases, the J end by 4 bases, with 19 bases between. Per germline, CDR1 ENHRY and CDR2 SYGVKD. CDR3 sequence: CAISDIPLARKYNEQFF. CDR3 DNA sequence: TGTGCCATCAGTGACATCCCCTTAGCGAGGAAGTACAATGAGCAGTTCTTC.

The chain couples TRBV10-2 to TRBJ1-1; 7 nucleotides line up with TRBD1. The CDR3 is 15 amino acids. In germline, CDR1 is WSHSY, CDR2 SAAADI. J lost 0 bases, V lost 6 bases, and 7 bases had no gene match. CDR3 protein: CASSAGQWLNTEAFF. CDR3 DNA: TGCGCCAGCAGCGCGGGACAGTGGCTGAACACTGAAGCTTTCTTT.

V is TRBV4-1 and J is TRBJ2-3, with TRBD2 matching 8 bases. Germline V gene data show CDR1 as MGHRA and CDR2 as YSYEKL. CDR3 length: 16 residues. The ends lost 3 bases at V and 3 bases at J; junction bases unmatched: 8. CDR3: CASSHGSGGETDTQYF. The CDR3 coding sequence is TGCGCCAGCAGCCATGGAAGCGGGGGAGAAACAGATACGCAGTATTTT.